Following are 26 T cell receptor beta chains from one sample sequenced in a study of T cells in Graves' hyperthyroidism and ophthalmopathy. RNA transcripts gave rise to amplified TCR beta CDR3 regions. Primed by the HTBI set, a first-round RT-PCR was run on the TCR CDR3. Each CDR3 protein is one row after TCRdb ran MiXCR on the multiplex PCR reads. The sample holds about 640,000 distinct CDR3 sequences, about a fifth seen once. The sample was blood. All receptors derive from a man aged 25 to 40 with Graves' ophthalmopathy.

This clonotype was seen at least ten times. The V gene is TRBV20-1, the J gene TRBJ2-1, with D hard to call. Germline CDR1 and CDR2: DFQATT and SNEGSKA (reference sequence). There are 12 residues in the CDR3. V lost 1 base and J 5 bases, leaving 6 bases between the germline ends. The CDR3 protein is CSARALNNEQFF. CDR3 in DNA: TGCAGTGCTAGAGCCCTCAACAATGAGCAGTTCTTC.

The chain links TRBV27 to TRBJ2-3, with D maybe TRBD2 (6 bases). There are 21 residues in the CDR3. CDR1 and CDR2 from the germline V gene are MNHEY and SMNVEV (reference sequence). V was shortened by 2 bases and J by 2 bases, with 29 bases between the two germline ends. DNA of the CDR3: TGTGCCAGCAGTTTAGTACTAGCTCTTACCAACTCTACACTAATCACAGATACGCAGTATTTT. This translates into CASSLVLALTNSTLITDTQYF.

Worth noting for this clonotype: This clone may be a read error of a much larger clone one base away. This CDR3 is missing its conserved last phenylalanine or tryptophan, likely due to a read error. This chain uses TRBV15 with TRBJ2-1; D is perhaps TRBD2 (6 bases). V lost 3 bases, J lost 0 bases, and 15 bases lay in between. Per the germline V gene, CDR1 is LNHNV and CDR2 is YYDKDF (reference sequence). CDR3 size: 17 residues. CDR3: CATSRRISGSSYNEQFS. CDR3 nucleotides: TGTGCCACCAGCAGGCGCATTAGCGGAAGCTCCTACAATGAGCAGTTCTCC.

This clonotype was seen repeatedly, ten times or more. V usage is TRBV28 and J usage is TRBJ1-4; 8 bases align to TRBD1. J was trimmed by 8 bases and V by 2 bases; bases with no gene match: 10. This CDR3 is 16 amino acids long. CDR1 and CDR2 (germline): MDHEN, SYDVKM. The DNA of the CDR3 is TGTGCCAGCAGTTTAGGACAGGGAAATCTAGGCGAAAAACTGTTTTTT. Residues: CASSLGQGNLGEKLFF.

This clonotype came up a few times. CDR3 region: CASSWTDYYGYTF. For the CDR3, the DNA is TGCGCCAGCAGCTGGACAGACTACTATGGCTACACCTTC. The chain carries TRBV4-3 and TRBJ1-2, with D possibly being TRBD1 (6 bases). Trimming stripped 5 bases from V and 3 bases from J, with 10 bases between. The germline CDR1 and CDR2 sequences are LGHNA and YSLEER. The CDR3 has 13 residues.

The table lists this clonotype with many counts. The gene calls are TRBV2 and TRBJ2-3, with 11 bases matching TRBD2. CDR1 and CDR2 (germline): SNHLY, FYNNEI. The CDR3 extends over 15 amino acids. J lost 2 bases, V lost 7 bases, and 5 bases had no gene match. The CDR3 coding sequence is TGTGCCAGCACCGGGACTAGCGGTCACACAGATACGCAGTATTTT. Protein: CASTGTSGHTDTQYF.

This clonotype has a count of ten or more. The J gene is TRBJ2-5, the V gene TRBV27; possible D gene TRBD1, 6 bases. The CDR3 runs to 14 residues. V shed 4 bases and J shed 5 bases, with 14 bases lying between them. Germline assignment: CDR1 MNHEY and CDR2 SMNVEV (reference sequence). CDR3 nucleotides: TGTGCCAGCAGTTCTTCAGGGGATTGGGAGACCCAGTACTTC. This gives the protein CASSSSGDWETQYF.

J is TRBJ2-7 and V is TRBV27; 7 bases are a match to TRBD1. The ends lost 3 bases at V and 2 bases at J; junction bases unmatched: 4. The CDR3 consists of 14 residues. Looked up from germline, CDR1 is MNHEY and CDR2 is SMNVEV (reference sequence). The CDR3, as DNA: TGTGCCAGCAGTTTGACAGGGTTCGCCTACGAGCAGTACTTC. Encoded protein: CASSLTGFAYEQYF.

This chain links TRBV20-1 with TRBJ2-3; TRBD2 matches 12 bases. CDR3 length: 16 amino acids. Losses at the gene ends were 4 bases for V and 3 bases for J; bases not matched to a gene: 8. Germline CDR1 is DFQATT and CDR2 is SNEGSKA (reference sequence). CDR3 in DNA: TGCAGTGCTACTCCGGCTAGCGGGAGGGAGACAGATACGCAGTATTTT. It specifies CSATPASGRETDTQYF.

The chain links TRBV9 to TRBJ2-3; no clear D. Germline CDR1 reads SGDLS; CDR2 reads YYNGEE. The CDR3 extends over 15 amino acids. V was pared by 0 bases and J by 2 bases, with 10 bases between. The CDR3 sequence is CASSVGGIPTDTQYF. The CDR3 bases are TGTGCCAGCAGCGTAGGAGGAATACCCACAGATACGCAGTATTTT.

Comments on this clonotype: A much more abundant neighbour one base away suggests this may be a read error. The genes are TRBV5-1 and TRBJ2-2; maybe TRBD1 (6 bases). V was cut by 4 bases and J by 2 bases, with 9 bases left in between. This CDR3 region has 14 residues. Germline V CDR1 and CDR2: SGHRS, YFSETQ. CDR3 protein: CASSPGHNTGELFF. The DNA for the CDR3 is TGCGCCAGCAGCCCGGGACATAACACCGGGGAGCTGTTTTTT.

For the CDR3, the DNA is TGTGCCAGTAGTATAGATGTGGTCTCCCCCTACAATGAGCAGTTCTTC. Residues: CASSIDVVSPYNEQFF. The J gene is TRBJ2-1, the V gene TRBV19; no definite D call. Germline CDR1 is LNHDA and CDR2 is SQIVND (reference sequence). Trimming took 0 bases from V and 2 from J, leaving 11 bases between them. The CDR3 runs to 16 residues.

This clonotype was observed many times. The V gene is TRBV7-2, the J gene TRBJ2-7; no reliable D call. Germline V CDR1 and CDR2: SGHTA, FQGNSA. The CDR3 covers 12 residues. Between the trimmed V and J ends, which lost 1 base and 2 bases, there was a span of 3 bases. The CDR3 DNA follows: TGTGCCAGCAGCTTAGTCCCCTACGAGCAGTACTTC. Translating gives CASSLVPYEQYF.

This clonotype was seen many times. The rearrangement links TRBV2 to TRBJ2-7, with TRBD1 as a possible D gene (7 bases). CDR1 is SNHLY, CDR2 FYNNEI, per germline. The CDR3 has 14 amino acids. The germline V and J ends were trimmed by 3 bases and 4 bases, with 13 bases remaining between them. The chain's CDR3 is CASSEEGASYEQYF. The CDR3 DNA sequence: TGTGCCAGCAGTGAGGAGGGGGCCTCTTACGAGCAGTACTTC.

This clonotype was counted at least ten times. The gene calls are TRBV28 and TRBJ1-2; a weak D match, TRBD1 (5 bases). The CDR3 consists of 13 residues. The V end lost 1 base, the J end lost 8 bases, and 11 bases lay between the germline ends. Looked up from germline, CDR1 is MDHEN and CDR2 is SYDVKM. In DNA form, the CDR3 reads TGTGCCAGCAGTTTATCGTGGGGGGAAGGCTACACCTTC. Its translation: CASSLSWGEGYTF.

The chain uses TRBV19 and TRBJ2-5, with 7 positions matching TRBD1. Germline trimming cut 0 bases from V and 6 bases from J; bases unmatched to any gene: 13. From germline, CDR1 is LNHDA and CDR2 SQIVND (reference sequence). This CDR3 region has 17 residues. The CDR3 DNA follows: TGTGCCAGTAGTATAGAGACGGGACAGTATCCCGGGAAGACCCAGTACTTC. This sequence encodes CASSIETGQYPGKTQYF.

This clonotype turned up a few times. The CDR3 protein is CASSPPGKNIQYF. The CDR3 nucleotides read TGTGCCAGCTCACCGCCCGGAAAAAACATTCAGTACTTC. V gene TRBV18 combines with J gene TRBJ2-4; unclear D gene. Germline V gives CDR1 KGHSH, CDR2 LQKENI. Trimming took 3 bases from V and 4 from J, leaving 7 bases between them. The CDR3 loop spans 13 amino acids.

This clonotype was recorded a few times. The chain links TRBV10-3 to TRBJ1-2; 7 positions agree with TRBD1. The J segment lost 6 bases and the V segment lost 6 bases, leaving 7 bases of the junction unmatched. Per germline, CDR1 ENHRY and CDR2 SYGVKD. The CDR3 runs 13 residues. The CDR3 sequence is CAIRPGQTDGYTF. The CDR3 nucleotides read TGTGCCATCAGACCGGGACAGACCGATGGCTACACCTTC.

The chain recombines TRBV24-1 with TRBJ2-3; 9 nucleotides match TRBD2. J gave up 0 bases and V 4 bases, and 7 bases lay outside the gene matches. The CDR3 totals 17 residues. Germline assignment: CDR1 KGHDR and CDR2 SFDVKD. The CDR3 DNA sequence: TGTGCCACCAGTGACCCTACTAGCGGGCCTAGCACAGATACGCAGTATTTT. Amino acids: CATSDPTSGPSTDTQYF.

The CDR3 loop is CASTRVEVAGNTIYF. The CDR3 DNA is TGTGCCAGCACACGAGTGGAGGTGGCTGGAAACACCATATATTTT. The V call is TRBV12-3 or TRBV12-4, the J call TRBJ1-3, with D unresolved. V was shortened by 7 bases and J by 2 bases, with 15 bases between the two germline ends. This CDR3 has 15 amino acids.

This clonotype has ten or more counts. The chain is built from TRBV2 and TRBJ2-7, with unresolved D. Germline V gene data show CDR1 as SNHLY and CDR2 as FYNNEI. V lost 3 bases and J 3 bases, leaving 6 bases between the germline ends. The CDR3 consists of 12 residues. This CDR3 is CASSELGYEQYF. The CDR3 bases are TGTGCCAGCAGTGAGTTGGGCTACGAGCAGTACTTC.

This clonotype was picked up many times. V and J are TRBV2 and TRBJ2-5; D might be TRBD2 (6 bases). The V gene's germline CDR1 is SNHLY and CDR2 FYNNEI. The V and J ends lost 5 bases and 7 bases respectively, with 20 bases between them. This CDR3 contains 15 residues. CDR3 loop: CASSLAGTAGGTQYF. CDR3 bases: TGTGCCAGCAGTCTGGCCGGGACCGCCGGGGGGACCCAGTACTTC.

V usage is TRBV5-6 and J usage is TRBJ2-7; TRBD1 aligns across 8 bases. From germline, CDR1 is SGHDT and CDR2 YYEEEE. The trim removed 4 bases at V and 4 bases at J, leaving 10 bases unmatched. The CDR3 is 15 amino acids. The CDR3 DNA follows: TGTGCCAGCAGCCCAACCCCACAGGGGGTTTACGAGCAGTACTTC. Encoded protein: CASSPTPQGVYEQYF.

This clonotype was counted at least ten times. The DNA for the CDR3 is TGTGCCAGCAGCCAAGATGTTGGACTCTATGGCTACACCTTC. Protein sequence: CASSQDVGLYGYTF. The rearrangement uses TRBV3-1 and TRBJ1-2; D is undetermined. V was trimmed by 0 bases and J by 4 bases, leaving 9 bases between them. CDR1 is LGHDT, CDR2 YNNKEL, per germline (reference sequence). The length of the CDR3 is 14 residues.

DNA of the CDR3: TGTGCCAGCAGCGTAGTCGGGGGAGGGGAAGGAGAGACCCAGTACTTC. Amino acid sequence: CASSVVGGGEGETQYF. The chain joins TRBV9 to TRBJ2-5, with 7 bases lining up with TRBD2. Germline V gene data show CDR1 as SGDLS and CDR2 as YYNGEE. There are 16 residues in the CDR3. J lost 4 bases, V lost 0 bases, and 9 bases had no gene match.

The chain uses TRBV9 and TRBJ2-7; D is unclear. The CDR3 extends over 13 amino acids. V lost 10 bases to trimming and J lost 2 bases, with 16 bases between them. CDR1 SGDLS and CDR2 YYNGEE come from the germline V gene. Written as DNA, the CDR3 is TGTGCCTGCACGGCCCCCCAAACCTACGAGCAGTACTTC. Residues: CACTAPQTYEQYF. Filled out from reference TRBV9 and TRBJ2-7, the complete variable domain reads DSGVTQTPKHLITATGQRVTLRCSPRSGDLSVYWYQQSLDQGLQFLIQYYNGEERAKGNILERFSAQQFPDLHSELNLSSLELGDSALYFCACTAPQTYEQYFGPGTRLTVT.